What follows are 10 T cell receptor beta chains derived from one specimen sequenced in a study of blood T cells in healthy people across ages. A J-beta primer mix and a sample-barcoded 5' primer were used in a second PCR of about 7 to 12 cycles. TCRdb re-called the 5' RACE reads through MiXCR, storing one row per CDR3 protein. The repertoire holds roughly 900,000 distinct CDR3 sequences, with 40% to 60% as singletons. Sequenced material: blood. The receptors were gathered from a man younger than 45 in good health.

There are a few counts of this clonotype. In DNA form, the CDR3 reads TGTGCCAGCAGCCCCGACAGGGGAACCTACAATGAGCAGTTCTTC. This gives the protein CASSPDRGTYNEQFF. The V call is TRBV7-2, the J call TRBJ2-1; TRBD1 matches 8 bases. V trimming: 5 bases; J trimming: 2 bases; junction bases outside the gene matches: 5. The CDR3 is 15 residues long. Germline V lookup: CDR1 SGHTA, CDR2 FQGNSA.

This clonotype has just a few counts. The chain joins TRBV6-5 to TRBJ1-2; tentative D call: TRBD1 (5 bases). Germline V gene data show CDR1 as MNHEY and CDR2 as SVGAGI. The CDR3 sequence is 13 residues long. Deletions cut 5 bases from V and 4 bases from J, with 11 bases between. The CDR3 spells CASSPGAIYGYTF. In DNA, the CDR3 is TGTGCCAGCAGTCCCGGGGCGATCTATGGCTACACCTTC.

This clonotype was seen a handful of times. The chain links TRBV7-2 to TRBJ2-1; 7 nucleotides match TRBD1. The germline V gene encodes CDR1 SGHTA and CDR2 FQGNSA. V shed 5 bases and J 2 bases; nucleotides not matched to a gene: 6. The CDR3 runs to 15 residues. The CDR3 protein is CASSRRQGAYNEQFF. DNA for the CDR3: TGTGCCAGCAGCCGCAGACAGGGCGCCTACAATGAGCAGTTCTTC.

V is TRBV29-1 and J is TRBJ2-4, with TRBD2 matching 9 bases. The CDR3 has 14 residues. Per the germline V gene, CDR1 is SQVTM and CDR2 is ANQGSEA. After removal of 1 base from V and 7 bases from J, the junction contained 5 bases not matched to a gene. CDR3 bases: TGCAGCGTTGAAGTCGGGACTAGCCGGAACATTCAGTACTTC. Protein: CSVEVGTSRNIQYF.

The chain employs TRBV7-9 and TRBJ2-7; weak D call: TRBD2 (6 bases). The germline V gene has CDR1 SEHNR and CDR2 FQNEAQ (reference sequence). V was clipped by 5 bases and J by 2 bases, with 10 bases between them. CDR3 length: 13 amino acids. CDR3 protein: CASSDRETYEQYF. CDR3 sequence (DNA): TGTGCCAGCAGCGACCGGGAGACCTACGAGCAGTACTTC.

This clonotype was found a few times. An end of the junction does not agree with germline; a read error may underlie this. The rearrangement joins TRBV6-6 to TRBJ2-1; D is uncertain. The CDR3 runs 14 residues. Per the germline V gene, CDR1 is MNHNY and CDR2 is SVGAGI (reference sequence). CDR3: CASSYARAYSEQFF. In DNA, the CDR3 is TGTGCCAGCAGTTACGCTAGGGCCTACAGTGAGCAGTTCTTC.

The rearrangement joins TRBV3-1 to TRBJ2-3, with D possibly matching TRBD2 (6 bases). The ends were cut back, 1 base at V and 7 bases at J, with 15 bases in the middle. Germline V CDR1 and CDR2: LGHDT, YNNKEL (reference sequence). The CDR3 length is 15 residues. CDR3 sequence: CASSQVGTVRNTQYF. CDR3 coding DNA: TGTGCCAGCAGCCAAGTAGGGACTGTCAGGAATACGCAGTATTTT.

The chain uses TRBV18 and TRBJ2-2, with TRBD2 identical over 7 bases. V was clipped by 2 bases and J by 7 bases; unmatched bases: 4. The CDR3 covers 14 residues. CDR1 and CDR2 (germline): KGHSH, LQKENI. CDR3 coding DNA: TGTGCCAGCTCACCAAAGCCGGGAGGCGGGGAGCTGTTTTTT. It specifies CASSPKPGGGELFF.

This clonotype has a handful of counts. The rearrangement joins TRBV28 to TRBJ1-4; D ambiguous. The V end was cut by 3 bases, the J end by 6 bases, with 14 bases between. In germline, CDR1 is MDHEN, CDR2 SYDVKM. This CDR3 spans 15 amino acids. The CDR3 nucleotides are TGTGCCAGCAGTTTTGGAAGGGCCGGGGATGAAAAACTGTTTTTT. Translation: CASSFGRAGDEKLFF.

The chain employs TRBV28 and TRBJ2-2; D gene uncertain. This CDR3 has 13 residues. Germline V gene data show CDR1 as MDHEN and CDR2 as SYDVKM. Trimming took 4 bases from V and 5 from J, leaving 8 bases between them. CDR3: CASSSTVTGELFF. The CDR3 DNA reads as TGTGCCAGCAGTTCGACCGTGACCGGGGAGCTGTTTTTT.